These T cell receptor beta chains were read from a single sample in a study of cytomegalovirus exposure and HLA in healthy donors. Libraries were prepared by immunoSEQ multiplex PCR; TCRdb keeps only in-frame clonotypes and omits some of them. The listing contains some 160,000 clones. The sample taken for sequencing was PBMCs. Source of these receptors: a man younger than 45 in good health and CMV-seronegative. Both conserved end residues are part of each CDR3. The D gene is left open where the match is weak.

j_call | v_call | d_call | cdr3_nt | cdr3_aa
TRBJ2-1 | TRBV5-1 | - | TGCGCCAGCAGCCCCGGCCCCTCTAGCTTTACGAATGAGCAGTTCTTC | CASSPGPSSFTNEQFF
TRBJ1-2 | TRBV7-2 | - | TGTGCCAGCACCCCAGAGGCAGGGCAGTCCCCTAACTATGGCTACACCTTC | CASTPEAGQSPNYGYTF
TRBJ2-3 | TRBV5-1 | - | TGCGCCAGCAGCCACGACGGACAGAACACAGATACGCAGTATTTT | CASSHDGQNTDTQYF
TRBJ2-7 | TRBV21-1 | - | TGTGCCAGCAGCAAAATGGCGGGAGGATCCTACGAGCAGTACTTC | CASSKMAGGSYEQYF
TRBJ1-2 | TRBV6-6 | TRBD1 | TGTGCCAGCAGTTACCGGGGGACAGGGGAAAAGGGCTACACCTTC | CASSYRGTGEKGYTF
TRBJ2-7 | TRBV18 | - | TGTGCCAGCTCACCCAGTGGCGAGCAGTACTTC | CASSPSGEQYF
TRBJ1-1 | TRBV19 | - | TGTGCCAGTAGTATAGTGCCAGGGAACACTGAAGCTTTCTTT | CASSIVPGNTEAFF
TRBJ1-2 | TRBV11-2 | TRBD1 | TGTGCCAGCAGCTCCGGGACAGGGAGGACTATCAACTATGGCTACACCTTC | CASSSGTGRTINYGYTF
TRBJ2-2 | TRBV7-8 | - | TGTGCCAGCAGCCCACCCCGCAGGTTGGACACCGGGGAGCTGTTTTTT | CASSPPRRLDTGELFF
TRBJ1-5 | TRBV28 | TRBD1 | TGTGCCAGCAACCTCCGGGACAGGAGTAATCAGCCCCAGCATTTT | CASNLRDRSNQPQHF
TRBJ2-1 | TRBV5-4 | - | TGTGCCAGCAGCCCAGAGGCAGGGCGGAATTACAATGAGCAGTTCTTC | CASSPEAGRNYNEQFF
TRBJ2-2 | TRBV18 | - | TGTGCCAGCTCACCCGTTGGGCAAAGGAACACCGGGGAGCTGTTTTTT | CASSPVGQRNTGELFF
TRBJ1-2 | TRBV19 | TRBD1 | TGTGCCAGTAGTCCTTGGGACAGGGAAAGCTATGGCTACACCTTC | CASSPWDRESYGYTF
TRBJ1-5 | TRBV19 | - | TGTGCCAGTAGTATAGCGGCGGGTTTTAATCAGCCCCAGCATTTT | CASSIAAGFNQPQHF
TRBJ2-7 | TRBV7-9 | - | TGTGCCAGCAGCTTAACAGAGAGAACCTACGAGCAGTACTTC | CASSLTERTYEQYF
TRBJ1-1 | TRBV4-1 | - | TGCGCCAGCAGCCGGCCCGGACAGAACACTGAAGCTTTCTTT | CASSRPGQNTEAFF
TRBJ2-7 | TRBV10-1 | - | TGCGCCAGCACTGAGGAGGGGGTAACCTACGAGCAGTACTTC | CASTEEGVTYEQYF
TRBJ2-1 | TRBV5-5 | - | TGTGCCAGCAGCTTTGGCCCGGGCGGGCCCCCCGAAGATGAGCAGTTCTTC | CASSFGPGGPPEDEQFF
TRBJ1-4 | TRBV4-3 | TRBD1 | TGCGCCAGCAGCCAAATTGACAGGGGGACGTCTAATGAAAAACTGTTTTTT | CASSQIDRGTSNEKLFF
TRBJ2-7 | TRBV5-1 | - | TGCGCCAGCAGCTTGAGAGGAGGGTTGAACTACGAGCAGTACTTC | CASSLRGGLNYEQYF
TRBJ2-7 | TRBV7-6 | - | TGTGCCAGCAGCTTATATGGTGGGGACTCCTACGAGCAGTACTTC | CASSLYGGDSYEQYF
TRBJ1-1 | TRBV4-1 | - | TGCGCCAGCAGCCAAGATCCCCAGAACACTGAAGCTTTCTTT | CASSQDPQNTEAFF
TRBJ1-1 | TRBV2 | - | TGTGCCAGCAGTGAAGCGGGGGCCCTATTGGAAGCTGAAGCTTTCTTT | CASSEAGALLEAEAFF
TRBJ2-7 | TRBV20-1 | - | TGCAGTGCTAGCTCCAGGTCCGAGCAGTACTTC | CSASSRSEQYF
TRBJ2-7 | TRBV2 | TRBD2 | TGTGCCAGCACCAGGACTAGTAGCTCCTACGAGCAGTACTTC | CASTRTSSSYEQYF
TRBJ2-1 | TRBV27 | TRBD2 | TGTGCCAGCAGTTTCTGGACTAGCGGCTACAATGAGCAGTTCTTC | CASSFWTSGYNEQFF
TRBJ2-3 | TRBV27 | TRBD1 | TGTGCCAGCAGTTCCCGCCCGACAGGGACAGATACGCAGTATTTT | CASSSRPTGTDTQYF
TRBJ1-2 | TRBV29-1 | - | TGCAGCGTCCCCTCGGGTGGCGGCTACACCTTC | CSVPSGGGYTF
TRBJ2-3 | TRBV5-1 | - | TGCGCCAGCAAAGGGGGAACAGATACGCAGTATTTT | CASKGGTDTQYF
TRBJ2-3 | TRBV5-1 | - | TGCGCCAGCCGCGGCATGGACACAGATACGCAGTATTTT | CASRGMDTDTQYF
TRBJ1-2 | TRBV28 | - | TGTGCCATTCGCGGGGGCGGGATCTATGGCTACACCTTC | CAIRGGGIYGYTF
TRBJ2-4 | TRBV29-1 | - | TGCAGCGTTGAAATCGCCATAGGAGAGGTTCAGTACTTC | CSVEIAIGEVQYF
TRBJ2-5 | TRBV5-8 | TRBD2 | TGTGCCAGCAGCGGAGGACTAGCGGGAGTTCAAGAGACCCAGTACTTC | CASSGGLAGVQETQYF
TRBJ2-3 | TRBV5-1 | TRBD2 | TGCGCCAGCAGCGTCACTAGCGAACCAGCCACAGATACGCAGTATTTT | CASSVTSEPATDTQYF
TRBJ2-7 | TRBV11-3 | - | TGTGCCAGCAGCCCTAGCGCCTACGAGCAGTACTTC | CASSPSAYEQYF
TRBJ2-7 | TRBV5-1 | - | TGCGCCAGCAGCTCCCGGGACAAAAGCTCCTACGAGCAGTACTTC | CASSSRDKSSYEQYF
TRBJ1-5 | TRBV29-1 | - | TGCAGCGTTGAAGGGCCGTCGGGTCAGCCCCAGCATTTT | CSVEGPSGQPQHF
TRBJ2-1 | TRBV6-5 | - | TGTGCCAGCAGTTACAGCGGTCGGTACAATGAGCAGTTCTTC | CASSYSGRYNEQFF
TRBJ1-1 | TRBV21-1 | - | TGTGCCAGCAGCAAAGAGAAGGGGGGGGCTTTCTTT | CASSKEKGGAFF
TRBJ2-1 | TRBV27 | - | TGTGCCAGCAGTTTATCCCCCCCAAGGGAGGGGGATGAGCAGTTCTTC | CASSLSPPREGDEQFF
TRBJ2-2 | TRBV7-3 | - | TGTGCCAGCAGCTTAACTAGCGGTAACACCGGGGAGCTGTTTTTT | CASSLTSGNTGELFF
TRBJ1-1 | TRBV18 | - | TGTGCCAGCTCACCTCTAGACAGGCACACTGAAGCTTTCTTT | CASSPLDRHTEAFF
TRBJ2-3 | TRBV9 | - | TGTGCCAGCAGCGTATTTAGCGGCACAGATACGCAGTATTTT | CASSVFSGTDTQYF
TRBJ2-1 | TRBV5-1 | - | TGCGCCAGCAGTCGCGGGGCTTACAATGAGCAGTTCTTC | CASSRGAYNEQFF
TRBJ2-3 | TRBV9 | TRBD2 | TGTGCCAGCAGCGTAGAGGGACTAGCGGGAGGCAACACAGATACGCAGTATTTT | CASSVEGLAGGNTDTQYF
TRBJ2-7 | TRBV5-4 | TRBD2 | TGTGCCAGCAGCTTAGCCGGGACTAGCGGGAGGGCCCACGAGCAGTACTTC | CASSLAGTSGRAHEQYF